This T cell receptor beta chain was sequenced in a study of beta chain features in type 1 diabetes. Germline CDR1 and CDR2: LGHNA and YNFKEQ. V was pared by 4 bases and J by 1 base, with 4 bases of the junction left unmatched. The CDR3 length is 16 residues. Every bit of the isolated RNA underwent reverse transcription, so sequencing read expressed TCRB transcripts. Profiled with immunoSEQ multiplex PCR; TCRdb holds only in-frame clones, not every one. Of under 900,000 clones listed, about 17% are singletons. Note on this clone: The sample has other DNA sequences that encode this CDR3 too.

The clonotype comes from a woman between 18 and 30 years old in good health. What was sequenced was naive CD4+ T cells from blood. J is TRBJ2-1 and V is TRBV4-2; 10 nucleotides agree with TRBD2. Here the CDR3 reads CASSRELAGSYNEQFF. CDR3 in DNA: TGTGCCAGCAGCCGCGAACTAGCGGGATCCTACAATGAGCAGTTCTTC.